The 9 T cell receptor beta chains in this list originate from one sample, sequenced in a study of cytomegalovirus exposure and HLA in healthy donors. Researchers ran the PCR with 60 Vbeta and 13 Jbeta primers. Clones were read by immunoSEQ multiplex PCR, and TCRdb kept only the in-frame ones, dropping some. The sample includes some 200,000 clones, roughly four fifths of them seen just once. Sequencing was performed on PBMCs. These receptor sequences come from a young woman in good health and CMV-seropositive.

In DNA, the CDR3 is TGTGCCAGCAGCCTGACAGGGTCCGATACGCAGTATTTT. Translated: CASSLTGSDTQYF. The chain combines TRBV9 with TRBJ2-3; TRBD1 agrees at 7 bases. The CDR3 totals 13 residues. The junction had 5 bases not matched to a gene; V was cut back by 4 bases and J by 6 bases. Germline lookup yields CDR1 SGDLS and CDR2 YYNGEE.

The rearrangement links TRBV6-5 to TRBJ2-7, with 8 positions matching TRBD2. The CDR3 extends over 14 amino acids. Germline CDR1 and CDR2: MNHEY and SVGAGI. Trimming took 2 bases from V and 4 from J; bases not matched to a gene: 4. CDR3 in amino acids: CASSYGGGGYEQYF. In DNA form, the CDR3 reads TGTGCCAGCAGTTACGGAGGCGGGGGGTACGAGCAGTACTTC.

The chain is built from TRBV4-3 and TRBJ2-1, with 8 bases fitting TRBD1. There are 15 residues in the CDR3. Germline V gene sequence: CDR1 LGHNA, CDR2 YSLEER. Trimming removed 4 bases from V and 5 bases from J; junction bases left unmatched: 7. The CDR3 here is CASSLGDRINNEQFF. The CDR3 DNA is TGCGCCAGCAGCCTCGGGGACAGGATCAACAATGAGCAGTTCTTC.

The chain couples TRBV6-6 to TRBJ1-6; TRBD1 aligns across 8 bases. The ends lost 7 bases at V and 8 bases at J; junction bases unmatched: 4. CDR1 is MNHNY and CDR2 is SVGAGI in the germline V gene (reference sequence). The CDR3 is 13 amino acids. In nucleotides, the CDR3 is TGTGCCAGCAAGGAGACAGGGGATTCACCCCTCCACTTT. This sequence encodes CASKETGDSPLHF.

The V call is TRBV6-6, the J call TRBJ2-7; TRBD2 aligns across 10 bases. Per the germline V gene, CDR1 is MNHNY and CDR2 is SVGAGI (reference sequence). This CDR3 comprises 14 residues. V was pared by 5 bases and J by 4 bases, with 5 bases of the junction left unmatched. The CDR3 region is CASSSSSGGYEQYF. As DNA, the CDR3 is TGTGCCAGCAGTAGCTCTAGCGGGGGTTACGAGCAGTACTTC.

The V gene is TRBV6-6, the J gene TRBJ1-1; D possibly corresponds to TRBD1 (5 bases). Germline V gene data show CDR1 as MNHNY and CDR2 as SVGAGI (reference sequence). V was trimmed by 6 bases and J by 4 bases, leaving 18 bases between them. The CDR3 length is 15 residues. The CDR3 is CASSHRGGGSTEAFF. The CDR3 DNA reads TGTGCCAGCAGCCATAGGGGCGGAGGGAGCACTGAAGCTTTCTTT.

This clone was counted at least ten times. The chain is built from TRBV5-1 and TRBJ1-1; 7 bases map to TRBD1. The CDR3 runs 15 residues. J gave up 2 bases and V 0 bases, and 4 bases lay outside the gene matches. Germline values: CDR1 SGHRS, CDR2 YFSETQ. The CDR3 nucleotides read TGCGCCAGCAGCTTGGCCGGGACAGTCAACACTGAAGCTTTCTTT. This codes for CASSLAGTVNTEAFF.

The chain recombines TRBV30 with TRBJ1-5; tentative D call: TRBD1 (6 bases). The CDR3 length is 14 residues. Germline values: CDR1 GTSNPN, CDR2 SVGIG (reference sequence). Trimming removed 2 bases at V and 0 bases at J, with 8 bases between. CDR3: CAWSRGGSNQPQHF. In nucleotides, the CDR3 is TGTGCCTGGAGTAGGGGGGGTAGCAATCAGCCCCAGCATTTT.

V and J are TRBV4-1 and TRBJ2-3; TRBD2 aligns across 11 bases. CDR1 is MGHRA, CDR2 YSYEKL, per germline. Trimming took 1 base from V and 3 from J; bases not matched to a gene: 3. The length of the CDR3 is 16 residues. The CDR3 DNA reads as TGCGCCAGCAGCCAAGGTAGCGGGGGGGCAACAGATACGCAGTATTTT. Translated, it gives CASSQGSGGATDTQYF.